The T cell receptor beta chain under discussion was sequenced for a study of cytomegalovirus exposure and HLA in healthy donors. Study conclusions and caveats: The study reported that TCR beta sequences accurately predicted HLA-A and HLA-B alleles in most subjects.

With regard to this clone: Its antigen is currently unknown.

60 Vbeta and 13 Jbeta primers were used in PCR. Assay used: immunoSEQ multiplex PCR; TCRdb lists only in-frame clones, some missing. The sample shows about 150,000 clones, 77% of them seen only once. CDR1 is SEHNR, CDR2 FQNEAQ, per germline (reference sequence). There are 13 residues in the CDR3. V was clipped by 4 bases and J by 4 bases; unmatched bases: 3. The receptor was isolated from a woman aged 40-49 years in good health and CMV-seronegative. Sequencing used PBMCs. This chain links TRBV7-9 with TRBJ1-2; the match to TRBD1 covers 7 bases. The CDR3 DNA follows: TGTGCCAGCAGCTGGGACAGCGGCTATGGCTACACCTTC. Translation gives CASSWDSGYGYTF.